This T cell receptor (beta chain) was captured by sequencing in a study of persistence of HIV-infected CD4 T cells. The libraries were made with immunoSEQ version 4 in survey mode. Profiling relied on immunoSEQ multiplex PCR, and the TCRdb table lists in-frame clones only, not all of them. The sample has about 28,000 clones, about four fifths seen once; the top ten hold about 4.6%. As regards this clone: Its target is unknown.

Cells were stimulated with CMV-infected fibroblast lysates at roughly 10 ug/mL. Sorted nonresponding memory CD4+ T cells were CD40L-negative, CD69-negative, CD45RO-high. This CDR3 contains 14 residues. V was pared by 5 bases and J by 1 base, with 11 bases between. CDR1 MDHEN and CDR2 SYDVKM come from the germline V gene. This chain uses TRBV28 with TRBJ1-1; D unresolved. Source: CD4+ T cells sorted from PBMCs after approximately 20-hour stimulation, taken from a patient who received antiretroviral therapy. The source is an adult man with HIV who was CMV-seropositive. The CDR3 coding sequence is TGTGCCAGCAGTCCCTCAATCAGGAACACTGAAGCTTTCTTT. Its protein product is CASSPSIRNTEAFF.